This T cell receptor (beta chain) derives from a study of shared clonotypes between healthy human individuals. For the study at large: Used for every donor were three CD4 naive, three CD4 memory, two CD8 naive and one CD8 memory plate. Findings of the study overall: Sorted-subset samples were not fully sequenced, rarefaction indicated.

The V gene's germline CDR1 is SGHAT and CDR2 FQNNGV. Trimming left V 4 bases short and J 6 bases short, with 10 bases between. The CDR3 has 13 amino acids. Comment on this clone: Its specificity is unknown.

In the naive CD8 group, cells lacked CD45RO and were positively selected for CCR7, so terminally differentiated effector memory CD45RA+ cells were left out. Here immunoSEQ multiplex PCR was the method, and the copy in TCRdb shows in-frame clones only, minus some. The profile shows some 580,000 clones, 95% to 98% of them singletons. This receptor was taken from a man younger than 40 in good health. V gene TRBV11-2 combines with J gene TRBJ2-1, with D possibly matching TRBD2 (6 bases). Sequenced material: naive CD8+ T cells sorted from blood. The CDR3 bases are TGTGCCAGCAGCTCGACTAGTCCCAATGAGCAGTTCTTC. This encodes CASSSTSPNEQFF.